This TCR beta chain was recorded in a study of blood T cell repertoires in COVID-19. About the study: The cDNA or gDNA used as material had been derived from T cells, B-cell-depleted T cells, or PBMCs.

This table comes from immunoSEQ multiplex PCR, and its TCRdb copy is limited to in-frame clones, with some not included. The data contain roughly 200,000 clones, 70% to 90% of them singletons. Germline trimming cut 0 bases from V and 8 bases from J; bases unmatched to any gene: 6. Germline V gene lookup returns CDR1 LGHNT and CDR2 FRNRAP. The CDR3 has 16 residues. The V call is TRBV12-5, the J call TRBJ2-7; 14 nucleotides align to TRBD2. Material for sequencing was peripheral blood. The receptor comes from a woman aged 18-29 years who had recovered from COVID-19. The CDR3 region is CASGLVRGTSGSQQYF. In DNA, the CDR3 is TGTGCTAGTGGTTTGGTACGGGGGACTAGCGGGAGTCAGCAGTACTTC.